These 22 T cell receptor beta chains originate from one sample sequenced in a study of blood T cell repertoires in COVID-19. Sequencing used immunoSEQ multiplex PCR; TCRdb keeps in-frame clones, though not all of them. The sample lists 70,000 to 90,000 clones, around 90% occurring once. The sample consisted of peripheral blood. These TCRs come from a human donor in a cohort sampled during active COVID-19.

This chain links TRBV21-1 with TRBJ2-5; the D segment call TRBD1 is taken from the table without a DNA check. TRBV21-1 is a pseudogene locus. This CDR3 is 16 amino acids long. The CDR3 nucleotides are TGTGCCAGCAACACCCCGGACAGGGGCATAGAAGAGACCCAGTACTTC. It encodes CASNTPDRGIEETQYF.

The chain couples TRBV4-3 to TRBJ1-2; the match to TRBD1 covers 9 bases. Germline-derived CDR1 and CDR2 are LGHNA and YSLEER. This CDR3 contains 15 residues. J gave up 7 bases and V 3 bases, and 9 bases lay outside the gene matches. The CDR3 is CASSQKQGAIGGYTF. As DNA, the CDR3 is TGCGCCAGCAGCCAGAAACAGGGGGCGATAGGTGGCTACACCTTC.

This rearrangement joins TRBV6-1 to TRBJ1-2; D is undetermined. The germline V and J ends were trimmed by 2 bases and 3 bases, with 4 bases remaining between them. Per germline, CDR1 MNHNS and CDR2 SASEGT. This CDR3 has 12 amino acids. As DNA, the CDR3 is TGTGCCAGCAGTGAAATCGACTATGGCTACACCTTC. This codes for CASSEIDYGYTF.

The rearrangement joins TRBV5-1 to TRBJ2-7; 7 bases agree with TRBD1. The germline gives CDR1 SGHRS, CDR2 YFSETQ. J gave up 3 bases and V 0 bases, and 12 bases lay outside the gene matches. This CDR3 spans 17 amino acids. The CDR3 spells CASSLGQGNFAGYEQYF. As DNA, the CDR3 is TGCGCCAGCAGCTTGGGACAGGGTAATTTCGCGGGCTACGAGCAGTACTTC.

The gene calls are TRBV12-3 or TRBV12-4 and TRBJ2-3; D is unclear. The CDR3 extends over 13 amino acids. The V end was cut by 3 bases, the J end by 4 bases, with 8 bases between. CDR3 sequence (DNA): TGTGCCAGCAGTTTTGGCGGTTCAGATACGCAGTATTTT. It encodes CASSFGGSDTQYF.

This chain joins TRBV19 and TRBJ1-6, with unresolved D. Trimming removed 3 bases at V and 7 bases at J, with 16 bases between. Germline V lookup: CDR1 LNHDA, CDR2 SQIVND (reference sequence). The CDR3 has 16 residues. The CDR3 DNA reads as TGTGCCAGTAGTATCGACAACTCCATATGGAATTCACCCCTCCACTTT. Its translation is CASSIDNSIWNSPLHF.

This chain uses TRBV12-3 or TRBV12-4 with TRBJ1-2, with a tentative D call TRBD1 (5 bases). V was cut by 2 bases and J by 3 bases, with 7 bases left in between. This CDR3 spans 13 amino acids. This CDR3 is CASSLKTDYGYTF. The CDR3, as DNA: TGTGCCAGCAGTTTAAAGACAGACTATGGCTACACCTTC.

This chain links TRBV6-6 with TRBJ1-2, with 7 nucleotides matching TRBD1. V shed 0 bases and J 2 bases; nucleotides not matched to a gene: 3. The V gene's germline CDR1 is MNHNY and CDR2 SVGAGI (reference sequence). CDR3 length equals 15 residues. The CDR3 region is CASSYSRGNNYGYTF. The CDR3 region has the DNA TGTGCCAGCAGTTACTCCAGGGGGAACAACTATGGCTACACCTTC.

J is TRBJ1-2 and V is TRBV7-2; D is perhaps TRBD1 (6 bases). Per the germline V gene, CDR1 is SGHTA and CDR2 is FQGNSA. V was shortened by 5 bases and J by 5 bases, with 9 bases between the two germline ends. There are 12 residues in the CDR3. Here the CDR3 reads CASSLQGYGYTF. The CDR3 DNA sequence: TGTGCCAGCAGCCTACAGGGATATGGCTACACCTTC. Using reference TRBV7-2 and TRBJ1-2 for the parts outside the CDR3, the full variable domain is GAGVSQSPSNKVTEKGKDVELRCDPISGHTALYWYRQSLGQGLEFLIYFQGNSAPDKSGLPSDRFSAERTGGSVSTLTIQRTQQEDSAVYLCASSLQGYGYTFGSGTRLTVV.

The chain recombines TRBV11-3 with TRBJ2-7, with 7 bases identical to TRBD1. The CDR3 consists of 12 residues. CDR1 and CDR2 (germline): SGHNT, YENEEA. J gave up 2 bases and V 7 bases, and 2 bases lay outside the gene matches. The CDR3 here is CASMQGAYEQYF. The CDR3 bases are TGTGCCAGCATGCAGGGGGCCTACGAGCAGTACTTC. Full variable domain (missing parts from reference TRBV11-3 and TRBJ2-7): EAGVVQSPRYKIIEKKQPVAFWCNPISGHNTLYWYLQNLGQGPELLIRYENEEAVDDSQLPKDRFSAERLKGVDSTLKIQPAELGDSAVYLCASMQGAYEQYFGPGTRLTVT.

As for this clone: The junction departs from germline at one end; a sequencing error may be responsible. This chain joins TRBV5-4 and TRBJ1-4, with TRBD1 identical over 10 bases. The V gene's germline CDR1 is SGHNT and CDR2 YYREEE (reference sequence). This CDR3 region has 15 residues. The CDR3 DNA reads as TGTGCCAGCAGTTTGGACAGGGGGTTGGATGAAAAACTGTTTTTT. Its translation: CASSLDRGLDEKLFF. Full variable domain (rest looked up from reference TRBV5-4 and TRBJ1-4): ETGVTQSPTHLIKTRGQQVTLRCSSQSGHNTVSWYQQALGQGPQFIFQYYREEENGRGNFPPRFSGLQFPNYSSELNVNALELDDSALYLCASSLDRGLDEKLFFGSGTQLSVL.

The rearrangement links TRBV15 to TRBJ1-5; no clear D. This CDR3 is 17 amino acids long. Germline CDR1 LNHNV, CDR2 YYDKDF (reference sequence). With 1 base removed from V and 3 bases from J, the gap between germline ends came to 16 bases. The CDR3 protein is CATSRGVSAHANQPQHF. DNA of the CDR3: TGTGCCACCAGCAGAGGGGTTAGCGCCCACGCCAATCAGCCCCAGCATTTT. Filled out from reference TRBV15 and TRBJ1-5, the complete variable domain reads DAMVIQNPRYQVTQFGKPVTLSCSQTLNHNVMYWYQQKSSQAPKLLFHYYDKDFNNEADTPDNFQSRRPNTSFCFLDIRSPGLGDTAMYLCATSRGVSAHANQPQHFGDGTRLSIL.

As concerns this clone: Within the sample, other DNA sequences also encode this same CDR3. The V gene is TRBV2, the J gene TRBJ2-3, with a tentative D call TRBD2 (6 bases). This CDR3 comprises 14 residues. The V gene's germline CDR1 is SNHLY and CDR2 FYNNEI. V lost 5 bases, J lost 0 bases, and 9 bases lay in between. The chain's CDR3 is CASSLAASTDTQYF. CDR3 DNA sequence: TGTGCCAGCAGTTTAGCGGCTAGCACAGATACGCAGTATTTT. Looking up the rest from reference TRBV2 and TRBJ2-3 gives the full variable domain: EPEVTQTPSHQVTQMGQEVILRCVPISNHLYFYWYRQILGQKVEFLVSFYNNEISEKSEIFDDQFSVERPDGSNFTLKIRSTKLEDSAMYFCASSLAASTDTQYFGPGTRLTVL.

This clone was counted once. The gene calls are TRBV18 and TRBJ2-7, with D perhaps TRBD1 (6 bases). This CDR3 has 14 amino acids. Per germline, CDR1 KGHSH and CDR2 LQKENI. Trimming pared 3 bases from V and 7 bases from J, leaving 16 bases between. CDR3 in amino acids: CASSPITGFEEQYF. The CDR3 nucleotides read TGTGCCAGCTCACCTATCACAGGGTTCGAAGAGCAGTACTTC.

The chain employs TRBV7-2 and TRBJ2-2; D gene uncertain. V lost 5 bases and J 6 bases, leaving 22 bases between the germline ends. The CDR3 has 17 amino acids. Per germline, CDR1 SGHTA and CDR2 FQGNSA. The CDR3 sequence is CASSPTWQAGPSGELFF. The CDR3 nucleotides read TGTGCCAGCAGCCCTACTTGGCAGGCCGGTCCCTCCGGGGAGCTGTTTTTT.

V is TRBV5-1 and J is TRBJ1-2, with 8 bases identical to TRBD1. CDR1 and CDR2 from the germline V gene are SGHRS and YFSETQ. V trimming: 4 bases; J trimming: 2 bases; junction bases outside the gene matches: 7. The CDR3 is 15 residues long. For the CDR3, the DNA is TGCGCCAGCAGCAAACAGGGGGGCCTGAACTATGGCTACACCTTC. Its protein is CASSKQGGLNYGYTF.

This sequence joins TRBV5-1 and TRBJ1-3, with D perhaps matching TRBD1 (6 bases). Germline-derived CDR1 and CDR2 are SGHRS and YFSETQ. The CDR3 runs to 15 residues. V dropped 5 bases and J dropped 4 bases, with 16 bases sitting between them. The CDR3, as DNA: TGCGCCAGCAGTCCGCCCCAGGGGTCAGGAAACACCATATATTTT. It encodes CASSPPQGSGNTIYF.

The chain carries TRBV12-3 or TRBV12-4 and TRBJ1-1; D uncertain. Trimming left V 6 bases short and J 10 bases short, with 12 bases between. The CDR3 runs 11 residues. Written as DNA, the CDR3 is TGTGCCAGCAGCCGAAACTTGGTAGCTTTCTTT. Protein: CASSRNLVAFF.

CDR3 nucleotide sequence: TGTGCCAGCAGCTCCGGCCATGGCGGGGGAACAGATACGCAGTATTTT. It is translated as CASSSGHGGGTDTQYF. The chain links TRBV9 to TRBJ2-3, with TRBD2 matching over 7 bases. This CDR3 has 16 amino acids. V lost 4 bases to trimming and J lost 3 bases; unmatched junction nucleotides: 11. Germline lookup yields CDR1 SGDLS and CDR2 YYNGEE.

The chain combines TRBV5-1 with TRBJ1-2, with unresolved D. This CDR3 has 11 residues. Per the germline V gene, CDR1 is SGHRS and CDR2 is YFSETQ. Trimming cost V 2 bases and J 14 bases, with 13 bases left between them. CDR3 amino acids: CASSFEGLNTF. For the CDR3, the DNA is TGCGCCAGCAGCTTCGAAGGACTTAATACCTTC.

The chain links TRBV2 to TRBJ2-5, with TRBD2 matching 8 bases. The CDR3 runs 15 residues. Unmatched junction bases numbered 9, after V lost 4 bases and J lost 5 bases. Germline-derived CDR1 and CDR2 are SNHLY and FYNNEI. Here the CDR3 reads CASSVSGRSPETQYF. The CDR3 coding sequence is TGTGCCAGCAGTGTGAGCGGGAGATCCCCGGAGACCCAGTACTTC.

The gene calls are TRBV28 and TRBJ1-4, with 9 bases matching TRBD1. The CDR3 extends over 14 amino acids. V gave up 6 bases and J gave up 10 bases; unmatched junction bases: 9. CDR1 is MDHEN, CDR2 SYDVKM, per germline. The CDR3 DNA sequence: TGTGCCAGCAGCCAGGGACAGGGAGTACGAAAACTGTTTTTT. Translation: CASSQGQGVRKLFF.